The source of this T cell receptor (beta chain) is a study of blood T cell repertoires in COVID-19. Study in general: In each case, the material was cDNA or gDNA derived from T cells, B-cell-depleted T cells, or PBMCs.

CDR1 is SEHNR and CDR2 is FQNEAQ in the germline V gene (reference sequence). Trimming left V 2 bases short and J 8 bases short, with 12 bases between. The CDR3 sequence is 13 residues long. Original processing notes: Amplifying reference gene primers gave estimates of nucleated cell counts. The table came from immunoSEQ multiplex PCR; TCRdb's copy has only in-frame clones and leaves some out. That table supplies the V and J calls and clone size; D and trimming were determined from the DNA. This table holds about 59,000 clones, approximately 80% found once. The source material was peripheral blood. The V and J genes are TRBV7-9 and TRBJ1-2; D is unresolved. This receptor was identified in a human donor in a cohort sampled during active COVID-19. The CDR3 loop reads CASSLSSGSGYTF. As DNA, the CDR3 is TGTGCCAGCAGCTTATCTTCGGGTTCAGGCTACACCTTC.